Listed here are 25 T cell receptor beta chains from one sample, sequenced in a study of vaccination and CD4 T cells after COVID-19. Noted treatment: approximately 9-day PBMC culture with coronavirus spike peptide pools or control peptides (ViraFEST assay). Cultured CD4+ T-cell DNA underwent Oncomine TCR Beta short-read sequencing. TCRdb analysed the PCR reads with MiXCR anew, one entry per CDR3 protein. Here the sample spans about 21,000 distinct CDR3 sequences, roughly 47% being singletons. For these receptors, no antigen is known. Source: CD4+ T cells from blood, cultured in vitro, taken before SARS-CoV-2 vaccination. Receptor source: a human donor who had recovered from COVID-19.

There are a few counts of this clonotype. The V call is TRBV20-1, the J call TRBJ2-7; TRBD2 matches at 11 bases. The CDR3 runs 13 residues. The J segment lost 8 bases and the V segment lost 5 bases, leaving 8 bases of the junction unmatched. The germline gives CDR1 DFQATT, CDR2 SNEGSKA (reference sequence). The CDR3 nucleotides read TGCAGTGCTGAACTAGCGGGAGTAGGTCAGCAGTACTTC. It encodes CSAELAGVGQQYF.

This clonotype was picked up a small number of times. V gene TRBV11-3 combines with J gene TRBJ1-1, with TRBD1 matching over 7 bases. Germline V gene lookup returns CDR1 SGHNT and CDR2 YENEEA. The CDR3 runs to 14 residues. The V and J ends lost 3 bases and 1 base, in that order; junction bases with no gene match: 2. The CDR3 loop reads CASSFRDRNTEAFF. The CDR3 nucleotides read TGTGCCAGCAGCTTCCGGGACAGGAACACTGAAGCTTTCTTT.

This clonotype was seen a few times. The chain couples TRBV20-1 to TRBJ1-2, with D hard to call. The CDR3 runs 12 residues. Trimming stripped 3 bases from V and 6 bases from J, with 11 bases between. CDR1 DFQATT and CDR2 SNEGSKA come from the germline V gene (reference sequence). DNA of the CDR3: TGCAGTGCTAGCCCGATTCCCGATGGCTACACCTTC. Translation: CSASPIPDGYTF.

The chain links TRBV5-6 to TRBJ1-5; tentative D call: TRBD1 (5 bases). The CDR3 loop spans 16 amino acids. V dropped 2 bases and J dropped 7 bases, with 19 bases sitting between them. The germline V gene has CDR1 SGHDT and CDR2 YYEEEE. CDR3 loop: CASSFSSGADLQPQHF. Written as DNA, the CDR3 is TGTGCCAGCAGCTTCTCCTCCGGGGCCGACCTACAGCCCCAGCATTTT.

The chain combines TRBV6-2 or TRBV6-3 with TRBJ1-5; no definite D call. Germline CDR1 MNHEY, CDR2 SVGEGT. The V gene lost 5 bases and the J gene lost 9 bases, with 11 bases spanning the gap. CDR3 length equals 12 residues. The CDR3 nucleotides are TGTGCCAGCAGTAATTCTCCAAGGCCCCAGCATTTT. Residues: CASSNSPRPQHF.

This chain uses TRBV4-1 with TRBJ2-1, with 9 bases fitting TRBD2. The CDR3 runs 16 residues. V shed 1 base and J 9 bases; nucleotides not matched to a gene: 10. Germline lookup yields CDR1 MGHRA and CDR2 YSYEKL. The CDR3 coding sequence is TGCGCCAGCAGCCAAGTGGGTGCGGGGGGGCCTGGTGAGCAGTTCTTC. Its translation: CASSQVGAGGPGEQFF.

This clonotype was counted once. The CDR3 loop reads CASSKGTSGRSSDTQYF. CDR3 sequence (DNA): TGTGCCAGTAGTAAAGGGACTAGCGGGAGATCATCAGATACGCAGTATTTT. The rearrangement joins TRBV19 to TRBJ2-3; 14 nucleotides align to TRBD2. Per germline, CDR1 LNHDA and CDR2 SQIVND (reference sequence). The J segment lost 4 bases and the V segment lost 4 bases, leaving 7 bases of the junction unmatched. This CDR3 is built from 17 residues.

The sample holds a few counts of this clonotype. The chain joins TRBV7-8 to TRBJ1-2; D gene unclear. The germline gives CDR1 SGHVS, CDR2 FQNEAQ. This CDR3 is 15 amino acids long. Deletions cut 0 bases from V and 8 bases from J, with 16 bases between. CDR3 coding DNA: TGTGCCAGCAGCTTAGCGAGACTTTCGGCAGGCGGCTACACCTTC. Amino acid sequence: CASSLARLSAGGYTF.

The genes are TRBV7-9 and TRBJ2-7; 10 bases line up with TRBD2. The germline V gene has CDR1 SEHNR and CDR2 FQNEAQ (reference sequence). The CDR3 has 17 residues. J lost 2 bases, V lost 5 bases, and 12 bases had no gene match. The CDR3 spells CASSPTIGLAETYEQYF. The DNA of the CDR3 is TGTGCCAGCAGCCCGACCATAGGACTAGCGGAGACCTACGAGCAGTACTTC.

This chain links TRBV20-1 with TRBJ1-6, with TRBD1 identical over 8 bases. The V and J ends lost 4 bases and 14 bases, in that order; junction bases with no gene match: 13. The CDR3 length is 14 residues. Germline-derived CDR1 and CDR2 are DFQATT and SNEGSKA (reference sequence). For the CDR3, the DNA is TGCAGTGCTAAACCCGACAGGGGAGTTCAGACCCTCCACTTT. Translating it yields CSAKPDRGVQTLHF.

By sample share, this clonotype is medium-sized. The chain uses TRBV21-1 and TRBJ1-1; TRBD1, the table's D call, lacks a check against the DNA. TRBV21-1 is deemed a pseudogene. This CDR3 spans 13 amino acids. The CDR3 bases are TGTGCCAGCAGCAAAGGGAGGGGGGATGAAGCTTTCTTT. The encoded protein is CASSKGRGDEAFF.

The J gene is TRBJ2-5, the V gene TRBV19; TRBD1 agrees at 10 bases. CDR1 and CDR2 from the germline V gene are LNHDA and SQIVND (reference sequence). V was pared by 6 bases and J by 0 bases, with 7 bases of the junction left unmatched. This CDR3 comprises 16 residues. The CDR3 bases are TGTGCCAGTAGCGACAGGGGGCGAGGAGACCAAGAGACCCAGTACTTC. Its translation: CASSDRGRGDQETQYF. Full variable domain (remainder filled in from reference TRBV19 and TRBJ2-5): DGGITQSPKYLFRKEGQNVTLSCEQNLNHDAMYWYRQDPGQGLRLIYYSQIVNDFQKGDIAEGYSVSREKKESFPLTVTSAQKNPTAFYLCASSDRGRGDQETQYFGPGTRLLVL.

V and J are TRBV9 and TRBJ2-7; TRBD1 is a possible D gene (6 bases). Per the germline V gene, CDR1 is SGDLS and CDR2 is YYNGEE. V was cut by 2 bases and J by 0 bases, with 12 bases left in between. The CDR3 spans 15 residues. The CDR3 here is CASSVRDMASYEQYF. For the CDR3, the DNA is TGTGCCAGCAGCGTCCGGGACATGGCCTCCTACGAGCAGTACTTC.

This clonotype was seen a few times. The chain joins TRBV20-1 to TRBJ2-3; 9 bases map to TRBD1. The germline V gene has CDR1 DFQATT and CDR2 SNEGSKA (reference sequence). The trim removed 6 bases at V and 4 bases at J, leaving 8 bases unmatched. The CDR3 covers 14 residues. This CDR3 reads CSAPGQGGSDTQYF. DNA for the CDR3: TGCAGTGCCCCGGGACAGGGTGGGTCAGATACGCAGTATTTT.

The V gene is TRBV25-1, the J gene TRBJ2-7, with TRBD2 identical over 7 bases. The junction had 8 bases not matched to a gene; V was cut back by 3 bases and J by 0 bases. Germline assignment: CDR1 MGHDK and CDR2 SYGVNS. The CDR3 spans 16 residues. The CDR3 is CASSDPSGDISYEQYF. Here the CDR3 DNA reads TGTGCCAGCAGTGATCCTAGCGGCGATATCTCCTACGAGCAGTACTTC.

The table lists this clonotype with a few counts. This chain joins TRBV5-4 and TRBJ1-1; the D is unclear. V was trimmed by 2 bases and J by 1 base, leaving 9 bases between them. Germline-derived CDR1 and CDR2 are SGHNT and YYREEE (reference sequence). This CDR3 spans 14 amino acids. The CDR3, as DNA: TGTGCCAGCAGCTTAGACCGGTCGAACACTGAAGCTTTCTTT. It yields the protein CASSLDRSNTEAFF.

The sample holds a few counts of this clonotype. The J gene is TRBJ2-5, the V gene TRBV7-2, with TRBD2 as a possible D gene (7 bases). V lost 1 base, J lost 4 bases, and 13 bases lay in between. In germline, CDR1 is SGHTA, CDR2 FQGNSA. CDR3 length: 15 residues. CDR3 nucleotides: TGTGCCAGCAGCTTAGGGGGGGGGCCGCGAGAGACCCAGTACTTC. This encodes CASSLGGGPRETQYF.

This sequence joins TRBV12-3 or TRBV12-4 and TRBJ1-6; D is possibly TRBD1 (5 bases). Trimming took 1 base from V and 8 from J, leaving 12 bases between them. This CDR3 has 15 residues. CDR3 coding DNA: TGTGCCAGCAGTTTAGGGCAGGGAAATGATTCACCCCTCCACTTT. Protein sequence: CASSLGQGNDSPLHF.

The gene calls are TRBV5-1 and TRBJ2-7; possible D gene TRBD1, 5 bases. V was cut by 7 bases and J by 1 base, with 15 bases left in between. This CDR3 is built from 14 residues. Germline V gene sequence: CDR1 SGHRS, CDR2 YFSETQ. CDR3: CASSEPGISYEQYF. DNA for the CDR3: TGCGCCAGCTCCGAGCCAGGGATTTCCTACGAGCAGTACTTC.

The chain couples TRBV7-2 to TRBJ2-1; 11 bases agree with TRBD2. CDR1 SGHTA and CDR2 FQGNSA come from the germline V gene. This CDR3 is 15 amino acids long. After removal of 4 bases from V and 4 bases from J, the junction contained 3 bases not matched to a gene. CDR3 in amino acids: CASSSRLAGYNEQFF. The CDR3 nucleotides are TGTGCCAGCAGCTCACGACTAGCGGGGTACAATGAGCAGTTCTTC. The full variable domain, its missing parts supplied by reference TRBV7-2 and TRBJ2-1, is GAGVSQSPSNKVTEKGKDVELRCDPISGHTALYWYRQSLGQGLEFLIYFQGNSAPDKSGLPSDRFSAERTGGSVSTLTIQRTQQEDSAVYLCASSSRLAGYNEQFFGPGTRLTVL.

This clonotype has only a few counts. V gene TRBV24-1 combines with J gene TRBJ1-2, with a tentative D call TRBD1 (5 bases). The CDR3 totals 18 residues. Germline V CDR1 and CDR2: KGHDR, SFDVKD. V was pared by 6 bases and J by 4 bases, with 26 bases between. In nucleotides, the CDR3 is TGTGCCACCAGTAAAGTTGACCCGCCGCCGGGGGTTGGCTATGGCTACACCTTC. This codes for CATSKVDPPPGVGYGYTF.

This chain uses TRBV7-6 with TRBJ2-5, with a tentative D call TRBD1 (6 bases). With 5 bases removed from V and 2 bases from J, the gap between germline ends came to 18 bases. There are 16 residues in the CDR3. Germline lookup yields CDR1 SGHVS and CDR2 FNYEAQ. CDR3 residues: CASSHIRTDLQETQYF. As DNA, the CDR3 is TGTGCCAGCAGCCACATCCGGACAGACCTTCAAGAGACCCAGTACTTC.

The rearrangement links TRBV7-2 to TRBJ2-1, with 12 bases aligning to TRBD1. CDR1 is SGHTA and CDR2 is FQGNSA in the germline V gene. The CDR3 sequence is 16 residues long. V shed 4 bases and J 4 bases; nucleotides not matched to a gene: 5. The CDR3 DNA follows: TGTGCCAGCAGCTCCGGGACAGGGGGCTTTTACAATGAGCAGTTCTTC. Translation gives CASSSGTGGFYNEQFF.

The chain joins TRBV12-3 or TRBV12-4 to TRBJ2-5; D ambiguous. V lost 5 bases and J 5 bases, leaving 12 bases between the germline ends. The CDR3 loop spans 13 amino acids. CDR3 in DNA: TGTGCCAGCAGTCCCCCGTCCCGGGAGACCCAGTACTTC. This gives the protein CASSPPSRETQYF.

There are a few counts of this clonotype. This chain uses TRBV27 with TRBJ2-5; 13 bases match TRBD2. J gave up 2 bases and V 7 bases, and 7 bases lay outside the gene matches. Germline V lookup: CDR1 MNHEY, CDR2 SMNVEV (reference sequence). The CDR3 runs 16 residues. CDR3 DNA: TGTGCCAGCACACGACTAGCGGGAGGATCTCAAGAGACCCAGTACTTC. Protein sequence: CASTRLAGGSQETQYF.